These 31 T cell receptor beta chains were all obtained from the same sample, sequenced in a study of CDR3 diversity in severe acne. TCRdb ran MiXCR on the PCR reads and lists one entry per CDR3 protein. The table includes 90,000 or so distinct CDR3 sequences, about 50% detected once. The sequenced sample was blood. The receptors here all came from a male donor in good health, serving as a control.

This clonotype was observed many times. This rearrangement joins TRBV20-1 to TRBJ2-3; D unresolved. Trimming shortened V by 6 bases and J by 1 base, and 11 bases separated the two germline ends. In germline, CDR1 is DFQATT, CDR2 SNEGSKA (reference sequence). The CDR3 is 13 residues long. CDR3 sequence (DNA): TGCAGTGCCAAAGGAACAGGCACAGATACGCAGTATTTT. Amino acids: CSAKGTGTDTQYF.

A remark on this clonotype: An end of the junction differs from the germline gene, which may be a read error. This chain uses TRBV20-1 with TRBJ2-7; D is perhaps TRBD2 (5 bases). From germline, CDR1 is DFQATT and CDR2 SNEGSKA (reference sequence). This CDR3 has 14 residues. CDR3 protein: CGARGGLTLYEQYF. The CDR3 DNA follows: TGCGGTGCTAGAGGCGGGCTAACCCTCTACGAGCAGTACTTC.

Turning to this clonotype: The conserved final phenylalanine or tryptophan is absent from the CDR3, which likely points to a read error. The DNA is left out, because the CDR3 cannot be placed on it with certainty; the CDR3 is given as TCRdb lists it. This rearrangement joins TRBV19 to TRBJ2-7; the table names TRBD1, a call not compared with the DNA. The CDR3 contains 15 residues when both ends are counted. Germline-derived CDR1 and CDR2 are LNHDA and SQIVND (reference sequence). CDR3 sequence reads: CASRPLGGYLHELGA.

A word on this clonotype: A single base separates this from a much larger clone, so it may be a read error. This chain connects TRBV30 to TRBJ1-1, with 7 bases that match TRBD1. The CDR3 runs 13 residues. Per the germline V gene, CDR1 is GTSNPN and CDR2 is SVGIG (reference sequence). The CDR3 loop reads CAWSVQGDTETFF. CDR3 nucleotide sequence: TGTGCCTGGAGTGTTCAGGGGGACACTGAAACTTTCTTT.

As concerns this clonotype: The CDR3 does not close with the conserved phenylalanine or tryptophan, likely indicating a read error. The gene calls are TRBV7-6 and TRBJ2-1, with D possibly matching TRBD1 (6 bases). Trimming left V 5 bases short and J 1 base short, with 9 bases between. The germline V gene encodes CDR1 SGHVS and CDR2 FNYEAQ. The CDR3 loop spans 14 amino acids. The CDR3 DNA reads TGTGCCAGCAGCCCCCAGGGGTCCTACAATGAGCAGTTCAGA. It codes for CASSPQGSYNEQFR.

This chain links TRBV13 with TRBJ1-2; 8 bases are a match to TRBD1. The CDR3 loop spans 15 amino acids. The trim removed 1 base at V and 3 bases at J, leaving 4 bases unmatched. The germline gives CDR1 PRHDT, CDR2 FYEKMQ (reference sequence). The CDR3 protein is CASSLAGGIDYGYTF. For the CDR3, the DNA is TGTGCCAGCAGCTTAGCAGGGGGCATTGACTATGGCTACACCTTC.

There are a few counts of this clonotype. CDR3 sequence (DNA): TGCGCCAGCAGCTATGACAGGGAGGACTACGAGCAGTACTTC. Translated: CASSYDREDYEQYF. The chain combines TRBV5-1 with TRBJ2-7, with D possibly matching TRBD1 (7 bases). This CDR3 is 14 amino acids long. V was trimmed by 3 bases and J by 3 bases, leaving 13 bases between them. Germline loops: CDR1 SGHRS, CDR2 YFSETQ.

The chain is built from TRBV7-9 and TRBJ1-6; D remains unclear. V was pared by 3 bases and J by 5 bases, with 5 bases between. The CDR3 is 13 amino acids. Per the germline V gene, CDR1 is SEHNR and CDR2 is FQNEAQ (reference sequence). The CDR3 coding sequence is TGTGCCAGCAGCTTCCAGGATAATTCACCCCTCCACTTT. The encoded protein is CASSFQDNSPLHF.

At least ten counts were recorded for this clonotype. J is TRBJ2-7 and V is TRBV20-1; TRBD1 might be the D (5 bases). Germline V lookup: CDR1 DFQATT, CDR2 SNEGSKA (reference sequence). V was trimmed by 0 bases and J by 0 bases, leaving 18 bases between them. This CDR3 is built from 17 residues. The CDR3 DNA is TGCAGTGCTAGAGACGCCCTTCGACAGACGAGCTCCTACGAGCAGTACTTC. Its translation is CSARDALRQTSSYEQYF.

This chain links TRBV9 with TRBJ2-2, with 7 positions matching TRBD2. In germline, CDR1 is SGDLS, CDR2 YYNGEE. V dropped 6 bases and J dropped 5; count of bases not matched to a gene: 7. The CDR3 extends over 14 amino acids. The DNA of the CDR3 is TGTGCCAGCACTGTCGGGGGGTCTACCGGGGAGCTGTTTTTT. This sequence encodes CASTVGGSTGELFF.

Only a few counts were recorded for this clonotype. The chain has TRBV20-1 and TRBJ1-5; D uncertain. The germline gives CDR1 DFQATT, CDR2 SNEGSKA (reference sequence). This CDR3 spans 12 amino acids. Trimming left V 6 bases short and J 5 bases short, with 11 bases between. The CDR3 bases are TGCAGTGCGTCCTATGGGGATCAGCCCCAGCATTTT. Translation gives CSASYGDQPQHF.

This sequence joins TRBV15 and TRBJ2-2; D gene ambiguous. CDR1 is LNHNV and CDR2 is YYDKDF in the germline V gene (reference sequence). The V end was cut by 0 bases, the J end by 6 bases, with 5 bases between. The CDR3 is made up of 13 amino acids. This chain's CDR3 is CATSRDAAGELFF. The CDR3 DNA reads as TGTGCCACCAGCAGAGATGCGGCCGGGGAGCTGTTTTTT.

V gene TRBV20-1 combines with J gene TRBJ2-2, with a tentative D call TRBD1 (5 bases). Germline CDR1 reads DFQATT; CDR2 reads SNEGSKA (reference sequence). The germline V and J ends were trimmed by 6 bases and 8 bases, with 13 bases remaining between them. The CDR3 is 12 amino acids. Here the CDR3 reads CSAGPRTGELFF. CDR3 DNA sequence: TGCAGTGCCGGACCCAGGACAGGGGAGCTGTTTTTT.

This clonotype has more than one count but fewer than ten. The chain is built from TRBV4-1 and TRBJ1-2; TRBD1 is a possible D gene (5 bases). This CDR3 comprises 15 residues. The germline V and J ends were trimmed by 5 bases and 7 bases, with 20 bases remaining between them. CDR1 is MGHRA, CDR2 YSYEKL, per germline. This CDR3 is CASSSSPGTSRGYTF. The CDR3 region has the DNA TGCGCCAGCAGCTCCTCCCCCGGGACGTCTCGTGGCTACACCTTC.

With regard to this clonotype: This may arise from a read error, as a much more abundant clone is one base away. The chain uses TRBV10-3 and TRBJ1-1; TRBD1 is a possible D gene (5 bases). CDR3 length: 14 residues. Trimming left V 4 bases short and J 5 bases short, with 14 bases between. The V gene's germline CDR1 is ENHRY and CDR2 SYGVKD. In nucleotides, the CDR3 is TGTGCCATCAGTGCGTCGGGGGGGGAGACTGAAGCTTTCTTT. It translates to CAISASGGETEAFF.

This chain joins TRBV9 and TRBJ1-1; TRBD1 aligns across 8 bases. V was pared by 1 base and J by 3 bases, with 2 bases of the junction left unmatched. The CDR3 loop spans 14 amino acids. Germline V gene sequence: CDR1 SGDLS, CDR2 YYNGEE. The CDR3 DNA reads TGTGCCAGCAGCGTACTGACAGGGGACACTGAAGCTTTCTTT. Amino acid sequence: CASSVLTGDTEAFF.

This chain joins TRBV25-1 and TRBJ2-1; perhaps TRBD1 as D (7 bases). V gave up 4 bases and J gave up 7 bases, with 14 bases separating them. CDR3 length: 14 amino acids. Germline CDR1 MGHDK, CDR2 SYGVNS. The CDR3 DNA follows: TGTGCCAGCAGTGCTCAGGGGGAGGTTAATGAGCAGTTCTTC. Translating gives CASSAQGEVNEQFF.

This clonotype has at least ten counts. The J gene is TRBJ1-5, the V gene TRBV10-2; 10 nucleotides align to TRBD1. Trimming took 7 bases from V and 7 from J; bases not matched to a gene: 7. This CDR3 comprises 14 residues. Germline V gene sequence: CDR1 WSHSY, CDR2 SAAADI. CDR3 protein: CASTRTGGSQPQHF. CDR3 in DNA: TGCGCCAGCACTAGGACAGGGGGGAGCCAGCCCCAGCATTTT.

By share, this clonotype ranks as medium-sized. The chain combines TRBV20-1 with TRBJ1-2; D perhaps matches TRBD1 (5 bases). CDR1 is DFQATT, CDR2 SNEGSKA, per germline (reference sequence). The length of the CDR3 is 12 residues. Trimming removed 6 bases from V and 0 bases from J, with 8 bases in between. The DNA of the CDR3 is TGCAGTGCGAGGGGACCTAACTATGGCTACACCTTC. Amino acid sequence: CSARGPNYGYTF.

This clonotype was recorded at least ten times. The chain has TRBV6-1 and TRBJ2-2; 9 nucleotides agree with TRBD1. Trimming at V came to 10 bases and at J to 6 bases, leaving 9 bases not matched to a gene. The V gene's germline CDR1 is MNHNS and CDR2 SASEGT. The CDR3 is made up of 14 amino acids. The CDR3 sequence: CAIRDRAIPGELFF. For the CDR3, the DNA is TGTGCCATCCGGGACAGGGCAATCCCCGGGGAGCTGTTTTTT.

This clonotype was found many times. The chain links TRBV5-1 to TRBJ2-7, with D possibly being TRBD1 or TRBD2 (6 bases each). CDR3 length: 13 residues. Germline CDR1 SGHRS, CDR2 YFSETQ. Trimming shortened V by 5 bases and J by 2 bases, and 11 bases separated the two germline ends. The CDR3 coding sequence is TGCGCCAGCAGGGGGGGCAGTGCCTACGAGCAGTACTTC. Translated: CASRGGSAYEQYF.

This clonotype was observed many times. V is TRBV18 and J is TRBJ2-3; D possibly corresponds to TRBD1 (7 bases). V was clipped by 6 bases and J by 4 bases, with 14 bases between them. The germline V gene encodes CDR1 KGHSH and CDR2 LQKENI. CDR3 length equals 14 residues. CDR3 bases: TGTGCCAGCTCCGTAGGAGGGGGCGCAGATACGCAGTATTTT. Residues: CASSVGGGADTQYF.

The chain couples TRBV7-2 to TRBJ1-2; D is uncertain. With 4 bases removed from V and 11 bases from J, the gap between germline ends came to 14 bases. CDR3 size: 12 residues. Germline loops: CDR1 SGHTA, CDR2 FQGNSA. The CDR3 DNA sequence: TGTGCCAGCAGCTCGCTGGTGCAGCGGTACACCTTC. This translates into CASSSLVQRYTF.

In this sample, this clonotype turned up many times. The CDR3 region has the DNA TGTGCCAGCAGGGCTAGCGGGGTTGGATACAATGAGCAGTTCTTC. This translates into CASRASGVGYNEQFF. The V call is TRBV7-3, the J call TRBJ2-1; 9 nucleotides line up with TRBD2. The CDR3 consists of 15 residues. Unmatched junction bases numbered 7, after V lost 6 bases and J lost 4 bases. Germline values: CDR1 SGHTA, CDR2 FQGTGA.

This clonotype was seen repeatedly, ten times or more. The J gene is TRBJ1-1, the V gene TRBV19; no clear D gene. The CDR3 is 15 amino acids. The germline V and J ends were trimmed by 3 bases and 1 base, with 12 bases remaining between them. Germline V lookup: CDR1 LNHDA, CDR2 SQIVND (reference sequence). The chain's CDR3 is CASSITREPNTEAFF. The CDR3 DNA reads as TGTGCCAGTAGTATCACCCGGGAACCGAACACTGAAGCTTTCTTT.

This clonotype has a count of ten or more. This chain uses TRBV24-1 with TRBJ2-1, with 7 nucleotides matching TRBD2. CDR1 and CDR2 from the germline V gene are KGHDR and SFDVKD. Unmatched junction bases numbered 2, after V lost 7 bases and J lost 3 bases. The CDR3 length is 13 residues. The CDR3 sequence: CATRPGGYNEQFF. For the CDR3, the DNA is TGTGCCACCAGGCCGGGAGGCTACAATGAGCAGTTCTTC.

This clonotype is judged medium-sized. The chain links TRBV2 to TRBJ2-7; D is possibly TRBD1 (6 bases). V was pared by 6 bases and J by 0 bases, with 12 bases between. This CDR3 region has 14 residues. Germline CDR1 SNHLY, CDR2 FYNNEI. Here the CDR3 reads CASRRQESSYEQYF. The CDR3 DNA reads TGTGCCAGCAGGCGACAGGAAAGCTCCTACGAGCAGTACTTC.

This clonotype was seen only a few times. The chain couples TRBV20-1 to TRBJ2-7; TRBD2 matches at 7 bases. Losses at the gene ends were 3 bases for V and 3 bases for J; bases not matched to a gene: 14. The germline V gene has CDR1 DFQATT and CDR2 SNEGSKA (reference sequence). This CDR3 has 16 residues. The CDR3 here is CSASATSFKGGYEQYF. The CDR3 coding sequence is TGCAGTGCTAGCGCGACTAGCTTTAAGGGCGGCTACGAGCAGTACTTC.

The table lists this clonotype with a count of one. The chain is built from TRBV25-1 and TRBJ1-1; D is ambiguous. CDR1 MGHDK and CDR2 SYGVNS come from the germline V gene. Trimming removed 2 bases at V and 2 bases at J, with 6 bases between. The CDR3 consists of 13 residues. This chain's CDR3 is CASSEGINTEAFF. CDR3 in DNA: TGTGCCAGCAGTGAAGGGATAAACACTGAAGCTTTCTTT.

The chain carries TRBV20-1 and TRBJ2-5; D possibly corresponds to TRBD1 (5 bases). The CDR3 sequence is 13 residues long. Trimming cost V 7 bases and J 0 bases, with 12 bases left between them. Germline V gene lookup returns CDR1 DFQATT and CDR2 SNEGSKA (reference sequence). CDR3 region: CSVTGQHQETQYF. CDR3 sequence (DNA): TGCAGTGTGACCGGACAACACCAAGAGACCCAGTACTTC.

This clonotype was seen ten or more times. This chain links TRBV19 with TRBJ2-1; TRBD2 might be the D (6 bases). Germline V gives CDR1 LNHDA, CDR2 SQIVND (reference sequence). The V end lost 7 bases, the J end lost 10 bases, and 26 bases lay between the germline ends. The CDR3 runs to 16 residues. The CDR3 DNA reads TGTGCCAGTACTACTCTCCAGGGAAAGCGGGCTGGGGAGCAGTTCTTC. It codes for CASTTLQGKRAGEQFF.